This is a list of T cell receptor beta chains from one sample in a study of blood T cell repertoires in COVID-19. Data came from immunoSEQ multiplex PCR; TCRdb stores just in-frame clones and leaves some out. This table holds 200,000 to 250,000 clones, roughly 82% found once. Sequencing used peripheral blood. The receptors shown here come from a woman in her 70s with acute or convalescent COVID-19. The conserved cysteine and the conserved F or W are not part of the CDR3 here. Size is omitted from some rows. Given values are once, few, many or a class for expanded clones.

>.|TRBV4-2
ASSQPTRGQGASGNTIY
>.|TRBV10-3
AISAGRVSTYNEQF
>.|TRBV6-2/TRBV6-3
ASSYSIGEASGGRYEQY
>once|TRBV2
ASNIDRISGNTIY
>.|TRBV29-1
SVEGAPGGSTEAF
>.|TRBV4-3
ASSQDRTGIQPQH
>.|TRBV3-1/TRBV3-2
ASSQDLLAASTDTQY
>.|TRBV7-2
ASSPDRGNTEAF
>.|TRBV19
ASSDRASTGELF
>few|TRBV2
ASNLAGGSKF
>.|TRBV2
ASSERQIYEQY
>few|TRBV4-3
ASSHSSSYEQY
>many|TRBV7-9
ASSFTFLAGYEQF
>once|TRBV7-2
ASSPLGSYYEQY
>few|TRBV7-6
ASSLDRADEQY
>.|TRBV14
ASSLMRNTEAF
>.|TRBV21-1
ASSKAVPGQGVLHGNEQF
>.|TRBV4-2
ASSQDRLAGGPIYEQY
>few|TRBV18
ASSPRQGSTEAF
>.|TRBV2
ASSATGAEEQF
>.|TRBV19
ASSLQYNEKLF
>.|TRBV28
ASSFPSSGGSTDTQY
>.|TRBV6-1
ASSERQGIEYSNQPQH
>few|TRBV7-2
ASSPSGISYNEQF
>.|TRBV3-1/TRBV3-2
ASSQGAHSPLH
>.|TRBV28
ASSALAGGRSYEQY
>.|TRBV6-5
ASSNRGNQPQH
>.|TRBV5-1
ASSLGDREQY
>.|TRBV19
ATEDLQGTNEKLF
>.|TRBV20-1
SANPARGYT
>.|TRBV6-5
ASSRPGQGTFGYT
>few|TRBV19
ASSLQGRNTQPQH
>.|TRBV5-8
ASSRGLMAPLH
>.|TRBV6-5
ATRDRERYEQY
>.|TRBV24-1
ATSGGPNYGYT
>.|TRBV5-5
ASSLGGQGFTGELF
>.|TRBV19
ASSLSTGGAYTGELF
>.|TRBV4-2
ASSPLLGITEAF
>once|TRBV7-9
ASSSLTSGVGETQY
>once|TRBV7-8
ASSFLVDIGTQY
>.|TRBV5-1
ASSTGGTEAF
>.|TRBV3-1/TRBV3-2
ASSQGLSSPSSNQPQH
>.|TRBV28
ASSSPPGVENTEAF
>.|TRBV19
ASSIAAGNQPQH
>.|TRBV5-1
ASSWTANEQF
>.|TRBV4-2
ASSQDDRGRNYGYT
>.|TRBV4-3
ASSRGFSSGGGTDTQY
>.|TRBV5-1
ASSDTASSGEQY
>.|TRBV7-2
ASSLDINEQF
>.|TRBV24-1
ATSVTRAFNTGELF
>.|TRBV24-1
ATSDFFRGGELF
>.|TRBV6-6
ASSYLQVNTEAF
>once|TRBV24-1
ATSDSGTGDTEAF
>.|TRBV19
ASSPGQRNTEAF